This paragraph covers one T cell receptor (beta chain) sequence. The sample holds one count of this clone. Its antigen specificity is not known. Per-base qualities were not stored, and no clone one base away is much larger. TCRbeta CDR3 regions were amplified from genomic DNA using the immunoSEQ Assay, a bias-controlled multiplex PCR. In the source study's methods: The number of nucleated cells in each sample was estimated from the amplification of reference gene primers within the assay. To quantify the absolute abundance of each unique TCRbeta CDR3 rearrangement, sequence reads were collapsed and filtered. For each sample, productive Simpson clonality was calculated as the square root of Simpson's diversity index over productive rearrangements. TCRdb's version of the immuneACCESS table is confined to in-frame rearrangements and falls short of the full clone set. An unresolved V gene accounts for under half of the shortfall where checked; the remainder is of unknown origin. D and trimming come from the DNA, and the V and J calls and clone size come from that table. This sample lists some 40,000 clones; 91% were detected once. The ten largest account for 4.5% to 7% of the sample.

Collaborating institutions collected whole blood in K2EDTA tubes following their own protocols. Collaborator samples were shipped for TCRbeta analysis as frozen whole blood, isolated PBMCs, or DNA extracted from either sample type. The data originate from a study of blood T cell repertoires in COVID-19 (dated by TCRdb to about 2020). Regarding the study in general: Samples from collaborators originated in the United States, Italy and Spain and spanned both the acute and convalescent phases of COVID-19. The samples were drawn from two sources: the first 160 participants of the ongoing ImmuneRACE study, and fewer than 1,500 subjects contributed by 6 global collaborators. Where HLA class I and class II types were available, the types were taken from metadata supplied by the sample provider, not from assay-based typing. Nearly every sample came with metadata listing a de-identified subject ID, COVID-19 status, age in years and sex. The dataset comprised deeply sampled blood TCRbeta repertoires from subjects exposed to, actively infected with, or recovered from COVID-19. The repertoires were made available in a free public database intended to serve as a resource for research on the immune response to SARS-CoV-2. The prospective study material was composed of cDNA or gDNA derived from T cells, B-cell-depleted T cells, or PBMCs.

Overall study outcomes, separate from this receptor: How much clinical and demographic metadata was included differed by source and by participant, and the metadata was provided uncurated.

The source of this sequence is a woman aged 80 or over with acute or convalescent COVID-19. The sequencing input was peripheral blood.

The encoded CDR3 is CASSDRVGTEAFF. The nucleotides are TGTGCCAGCAGCGACAGGGTCGGCACTGAAGCTTTCTTT. The chain is made from TRBV27 and TRBJ1-1, with 7 bases aligning to TRBD1. Per the germline V gene (reference sequence), MNHEY is the CDR1 and SMNVEV is the CDR2. V is pruned by 6 bases and J by 4 bases, leaving 5 bases of the junction without a gene match. There are 13 amino acids in the CDR3, from cysteine to phenylalanine inclusive. Kept here is only the CDR3 DNA, which spans 39 bases and is read in frame from base 1.